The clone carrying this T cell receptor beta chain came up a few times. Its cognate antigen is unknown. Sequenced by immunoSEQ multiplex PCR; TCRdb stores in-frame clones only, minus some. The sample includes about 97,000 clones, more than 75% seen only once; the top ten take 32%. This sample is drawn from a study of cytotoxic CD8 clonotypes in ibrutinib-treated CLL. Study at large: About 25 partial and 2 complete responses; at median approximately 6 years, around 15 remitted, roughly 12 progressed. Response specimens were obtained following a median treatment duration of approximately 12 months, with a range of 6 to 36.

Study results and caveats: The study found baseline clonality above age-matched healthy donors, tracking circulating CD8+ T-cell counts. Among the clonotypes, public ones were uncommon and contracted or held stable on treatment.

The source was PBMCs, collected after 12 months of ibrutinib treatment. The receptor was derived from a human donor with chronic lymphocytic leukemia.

CDR3 region: CASSQFRDGSYEQYF. The DNA for the CDR3 is TGTGCCAGCAGTCAATTCCGGGACGGCTCCTACGAGCAGTACTTC. The V call is TRBV6-4, the J call TRBJ2-7, with D perhaps being TRBD1 or TRBD2 (5 bases each). CDR3 length: 15 residues. V lost 5 bases to trimming and J lost 0 bases, with 14 bases between them. Germline-derived CDR1 and CDR2 are MRHNA and SNTAGT.